The clone carrying this TCR beta chain came up a few times. The antigen is unknown. TCRdb reprocessed the RT-PCR reads via MiXCR and lists one record per CDR3 protein. The sample holds 500,000 to 550,000 distinct CDR3 sequences, roughly 7.6% seen once. This record belongs to a study of response to subunit inactivated influenza vaccine. The CDR3 is 15 amino acids. V lost 9 bases and J lost 3; bases outside the gene matches: 13. Germline V lookup: CDR1 LGHDT, CDR2 YNNKEL (reference sequence). The study's findings and limits: The authors offered the suggestion that each seasonal influenza vaccination recruits few new T cells.

The TCR comes from a man aged 45-69 years who received an inactivated influenza vaccine. Sequenced here: PBMCs from blood, sampled about 23 months after vaccination. V gene TRBV3-1 combines with J gene TRBJ2-7; 8 nucleotides match TRBD1. The CDR3, as DNA: TGTGCCAGAAGGGGGGACAGGAGGGGATTCTACGAGCAGTACTTC. Encoded protein: CARRGDRRGFYEQYF.